This T cell receptor (beta chain) was captured by sequencing in a study of STAT5B mutations in CD4+ large granular lymphocyte leukemia (dated by TCRdb to the early 2020s). Context from the whole study: Among healthy controls, the CDR3 'QG' motif was associated with a particular HLA allele. The study compared the TCRbeta repertoires of patients with CD4+ T-cell large granular lymphocyte leukemia against those of healthy blood donors. Flow cytometry on FACSCanto II or FACSVerse confirmed that purified fractions exceeded 95% purity among lymphocytes. Study-wide conclusions, independent of this receptor: Data were not HLA-matched; higher clonality in CD4+ versus CD8+ T-LGLL could reflect the relatively small sample size. Greater clonality appeared to be present in CD4-sorted patient repertoires than in healthy CD4+ repertoires, and the difference was retained after the putative leukemic clones were removed. Enrichment of TRBV06-family usage was observed among the top patient clones (8/27) relative to healthy controls (2/35). Main leukemic clonotypes were private to each patient, although 25% to 30% of the main leukemic clonotypes were found at low frequency in the non-leukemic repertoires of other patients.

TCRbeta rearrangements were sequenced from genomic DNA using the immunoSEQ assay at survey resolution. The original methods were these. In the TCR sequencing data, the lowest productive clonotype frequency that could be detected was 2.59 x 10-5. Only productive TCRbeta rearrangements, meaning sequences that were complete and in-frame, were kept for the analyses. The clonality of each sample was calculated as Simpson clonality in the immunoSEQ Analyzer version 3.0. Based on frequency, clones were grouped as very rare, small, medium, large (1-20%) or hyperexpanded (>20%). Generation probabilities were estimated with OLGA 1.2.3, V-gene circos plots were made with VDJtools, specificities were searched in VDJdb, and CDR3 motifs were identified with GLIPH. Sourced from immuneACCESS, this table was stored by TCRdb with only in-frame sequences that have V and J called. A share of the clones is absent; for the studies checked, an unresolved V gene accounts for under half, and the remainder has no known explanation. V, J and clone size reflect that table, while D and trimming were determined from the DNA. For this sample the table gives more than 25,000 clones, of which about four fifths were detected only once. Around 0.33% of the sample comes from the top ten.

Reading the germline V gene gives CDR1 SNHLY and CDR2 FYNNEI. The CDR3 goes from the cysteine to the phenylalanine over 14 residues. The entry retains the CDR3 DNA only, 42 bases that are in frame from base 1. V is shortened by 6 bases, J by 4 bases, and the region joining them spans 15 bases. A remark on this clone: Its recognized antigen is unknown. One base away there is no much larger clone; base qualities are not given.

Healthy controls were some 40 blood donors whose buffy coats came from the Finnish Red Cross blood service. All TCR-sequenced material derived from peripheral blood: patient blood samples and healthy donor buffy coats. Ficoll-Hypaque gradient centrifugation was used to isolate peripheral blood mononuclear cells. For the healthy controls, CD4+ cells were obtained from buffy coats by magnetic purification. The Gentra Puregene Cell and Tissue kit was used to extract genomic DNA, and a Qubit 2.0 fluorometer was used to measure the amount of genomic DNA. Sequencing was done on a sample of CD4+ T cells from blood buffy coats. The V gene is TRBV2 and the J gene is TRBJ1-2; TRBD1 could be the D gene, as 5 bases match. The receptor comes from a human donor in good health. The CDR3 protein: CASRGGAIGYGYTF. The nucleotide sequence is TGTGCCAGCAGGGGAGGGGCAATCGGCTATGGCTACACCTTC.